Following are 2 T cell receptor beta chains from one sample sequenced in a study of T cells in Graves' hyperthyroidism and ophthalmopathy. RNA transcripts were the template for amplifying TCR beta CDR3 regions. First-round RT-PCR with HTBI primers amplified the TCR CDR3 region. TCRdb reanalysed the multiplex PCR reads using MiXCR and keeps one entry per CDR3 protein. The data hold 350,000 or so distinct CDR3 sequences, with 20% to 25% observed a single time. Sequencing used blood. These TCRs come from a woman in her fifties or sixties with Graves' hyperthyroidism.

CDR3 amino acids: CASSEALAGSYEQYF. CDR3 DNA: TGTGCCAGCAGTGAAGCGCTAGCGGGCTCCTACGAGCAGTACTTC. This chain connects TRBV6-1 to TRBJ2-7, with 8 bases matching TRBD2. The CDR3 is made up of 15 amino acids. CDR1 MNHNS and CDR2 SASEGT come from the germline V gene. V was clipped by 0 bases and J by 0 bases; unmatched bases: 1.

The chain recombines TRBV20-1 with TRBJ1-5; tentatively, D is TRBD1 (5 bases). The CDR3 consists of 16 residues. V lost 0 bases and J 2 bases, leaving 14 bases between the germline ends. Germline CDR1 reads DFQATT; CDR2 reads SNEGSKA (reference sequence). CDR3 DNA: TGCAGTGCTAGAGATTTGGCAGGGACGGGCAATCAGCCCCAGCATTTT. Its protein product is CSARDLAGTGNQPQHF.